Given below is one TCR beta chain in context. The data stem from a study of blood T cell repertoires in COVID-19. Profiling relied on immunoSEQ multiplex PCR, and the TCRdb table lists in-frame clones only, not all of them. The sample has around 130,000 clones; approximately 78% are singletons. This CDR3 region has 15 residues. V lost 7 bases to trimming and J lost 5 bases, with 20 bases between them. CDR1 and CDR2 (germline): LGHNA, YNFKEQ. This chain uses TRBV4-2 with TRBJ1-2; D gene uncertain. The sequencing sample was made of peripheral blood. The receptor was isolated from an elderly woman with acute or convalescent COVID-19. CDR3 amino acids: CASNELPGSIYGYTF. CDR3 nucleotide sequence: TGTGCCAGCAACGAACTACCTGGTTCTATTTATGGCTACACCTTC.